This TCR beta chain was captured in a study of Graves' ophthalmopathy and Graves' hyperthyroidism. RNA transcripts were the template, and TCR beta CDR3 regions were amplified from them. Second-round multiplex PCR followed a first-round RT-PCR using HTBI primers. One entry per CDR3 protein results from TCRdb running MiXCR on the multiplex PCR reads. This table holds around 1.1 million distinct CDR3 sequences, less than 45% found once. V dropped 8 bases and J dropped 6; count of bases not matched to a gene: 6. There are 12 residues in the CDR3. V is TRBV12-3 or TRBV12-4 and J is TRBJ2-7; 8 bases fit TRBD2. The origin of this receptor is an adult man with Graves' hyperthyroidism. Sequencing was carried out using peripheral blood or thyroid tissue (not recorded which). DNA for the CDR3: TGTGCCAGCGTCTCCGGGGGGGGCGAGCAGTACTTC. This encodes CASVSGGGEQYF.